The next 21 T cell receptor beta chains were all read from a single sample in a study of OX40 agonist ivuxolimab in advanced cancers. TCRdb keeps only in-frame clones here, not all; method: immunoSEQ multiplex PCR. The table has tens of thousands of clones, about nine tenths seen once. The sequenced sample was CD4+ or CD8+ T cells sorted from blood, obtained in a trial of the OX40 agonist ivuxolimab. The receptors here all came from an adult with an advanced solid tumor such as melanoma, head and neck, liver or kidney cancer.

The chain recombines TRBV7-9 with TRBJ1-1, with TRBD1 matching 7 bases. The J segment lost 4 bases and the V segment lost 1 base, leaving 0 bases of the junction unmatched. The CDR3 has 13 residues. In germline, CDR1 is SEHNR, CDR2 FQNEAQ (reference sequence). This chain's CDR3 is CASSLEGATEAFF. CDR3 coding DNA: TGTGCCAGCAGCTTAGAGGGGGCCACTGAAGCTTTCTTT.

This chain uses TRBV2 with TRBJ2-3; D remains ambiguous. The length of the CDR3 is 14 residues. Looked up from germline, CDR1 is SNHLY and CDR2 is FYNNEI. Trimming removed 1 base from V and 0 bases from J, with 5 bases in between. The CDR3 here is CASSEGLSTDTQYF. DNA for the CDR3: TGTGCCAGCAGTGAAGGGTTGAGCACAGATACGCAGTATTTT.

This chain connects TRBV5-4 to TRBJ2-3; D is ambiguous. Germline values: CDR1 SGHNT, CDR2 YYREEE (reference sequence). CDR3 length equals 11 residues. Trimming took off 4 bases at V and 4 bases at J, with 4 bases between the two ends. As DNA, the CDR3 is TGTGCCAGCAGCATAGCAGATACGCAGTATTTT. Amino acid sequence: CASSIADTQYF. The full variable domain, in which reference TRBV5-4 and TRBJ2-3 provide the parts outside the CDR3, is ETGVTQSPTHLIKTRGQQVTLRCSSQSGHNTVSWYQQALGQGPQFIFQYYREEENGRGNFPPRFSGLQFPNYSSELNVNALELDDSALYLCASSIADTQYFGPGTRLTVL.

V and J are TRBV27 and TRBJ2-3; D might be TRBD2 (7 bases). Germline CDR1 and CDR2: MNHEY and SMNVEV (reference sequence). The CDR3 has 17 residues. V lost 9 bases to trimming and J lost 4 bases, with 26 bases between them. The CDR3 nucleotides are TGTGCCAGGGGGGGGGCAGGGGATTTTATGATGCCAGATACGCAGTATTTT. Its protein product is CARGGAGDFMMPDTQYF.

In this sample, this clone turned up a few times. The CDR3 protein is CAIKDRDGQPQHF. Written as DNA, the CDR3 is TGTGCCATCAAGGACAGGGACGGACAGCCCCAGCATTTT. The V gene is TRBV10-3, the J gene TRBJ1-5, with 8 bases matching TRBD1. Germline V lookup: CDR1 ENHRY, CDR2 SYGVKD. V dropped 7 bases and J dropped 7; count of bases not matched to a gene: 6. This CDR3 contains 13 residues.

This clone was counted only a few times. The gene calls are TRBV7-3 and TRBJ2-1; D is unclear. The CDR3 is 13 residues long. V lost 0 bases, J lost 7 bases, and 7 bases lay in between. Germline CDR1 is SGHTA and CDR2 is FQGTGA. CDR3 nucleotides: TGTGCCAGCAGCTTAACTGCCGATAATGAGCAGTTCTTC. Protein product: CASSLTADNEQFF.

This sequence joins TRBV27 and TRBJ1-5, with a possible D match to TRBD1 (6 bases). V was pared by 6 bases and J by 3 bases, with 12 bases between. Germline V gene sequence: CDR1 MNHEY, CDR2 SMNVEV (reference sequence). The CDR3 is 14 amino acids. The CDR3 spells CASRDRDNNQPQHF. CDR3 in DNA: TGTGCCAGCAGAGATCGGGACAACAATCAGCCCCAGCATTTT.

This clone was picked up one time. The chain combines TRBV20-1 with TRBJ1-2, with no clear D. Germline CDR1 DFQATT, CDR2 SNEGSKA (reference sequence). V lost 3 bases, J lost 2 bases, and 4 bases lay in between. The CDR3 extends over 11 amino acids. Here the CDR3 reads CSARPNYGYTF. The CDR3 bases are TGCAGTGCTAGGCCCAACTATGGCTACACCTTC.

The rearrangement joins TRBV6-5 to TRBJ2-2; a possible D gene is TRBD1 (6 bases). The CDR3 covers 14 residues. The V and J ends lost 4 bases and 8 bases respectively, with 14 bases between them. CDR1 is MNHEY, CDR2 SVGAGI, per germline. This CDR3 reads CASSLTGTRGELFF. The CDR3 bases are TGTGCCAGCAGTTTAACCGGGACAAGAGGGGAGCTGTTTTTT.

On this clone itself: A read error may account for a junction end that differs from germline. The chain recombines TRBV7-7 with TRBJ2-1; TRBD2 agrees at 8 bases. The CDR3 loop spans 16 amino acids. The germline CDR1 and CDR2 sequences are SSHAT and FNYEAQ (reference sequence). CDR3 bases: TGTGCTAGCAGCTTATCAGCGGGAGCAACCTACAATGAGCAGTTCTTC. Translating it yields CASSLSAGATYNEQFF.

The V and J genes are TRBV11-3 and TRBJ1-5, with 7 bases lining up with TRBD1. Germline CDR1 reads SGHNT; CDR2 reads YENEEA. The CDR3 sequence is 14 residues long. V lost 5 bases to trimming and J lost 5 bases; unmatched junction nucleotides: 6. CDR3 sequence: CASSLTGDDQPQHF. CDR3 nucleotides: TGTGCCAGCAGCCTTACAGGGGATGATCAGCCCCAGCATTTT.

This rearrangement joins TRBV2 to TRBJ2-1; 12 positions match TRBD2. This CDR3 has 17 residues. The germline V gene encodes CDR1 SNHLY and CDR2 FYNNEI. V was pared by 2 bases and J by 8 bases, with 10 bases of the junction left unmatched. The CDR3 reads CASSETLTSGREDEQFF. Written as DNA, the CDR3 is TGTGCCAGCAGTGAAACGCTGACTAGCGGGAGAGAGGATGAGCAGTTCTTC.

This chain links TRBV10-2 with TRBJ2-3; tentatively, D is TRBD1 (7 bases). Germline CDR1 and CDR2: WSHSY and SAAADI. This CDR3 contains 16 residues. V dropped 8 bases and J dropped 5 bases, with 23 bases sitting between them. The CDR3 DNA reads as TGCGCCAGCTCCTACGGGGCGGAGGGGGCGGGAGATACGCAGTATTTT. Residues: CASSYGAEGAGDTQYF.

A few counts support this clone. V usage is TRBV27 and J usage is TRBJ2-1, with no clear D. This CDR3 contains 12 residues. In germline, CDR1 is MNHEY, CDR2 SMNVEV (reference sequence). V was trimmed by 3 bases and J by 10 bases, leaving 10 bases between them. The CDR3 DNA sequence: TGTGCCAGCAGTTTCCCCGGGCGGGAGCAGTTCTTC. It specifies CASSFPGREQFF.

This clone was observed a single time. V and J are TRBV20-1 and TRBJ1-2, with D perhaps TRBD1 (5 bases). V lost 5 bases and J lost 7, with 11 bases in between. The CDR3 spans 11 residues. The germline CDR1 and CDR2 sequences are DFQATT and SNEGSKA (reference sequence). The CDR3 DNA reads as TGCAGTGCTTTCCAGGACACTGGCTACACCTTC. Protein: CSAFQDTGYTF.

The chain couples TRBV7-2 to TRBJ2-5; D uncertain. Germline V gene sequence: CDR1 SGHTA, CDR2 FQGNSA. This CDR3 is 14 amino acids long. V lost 4 bases and J lost 5, with 14 bases in between. The CDR3 loop reads CASSYSVIGETQYF. The CDR3 bases are TGTGCCAGCAGCTATAGTGTCATTGGGGAGACCCAGTACTTC.

On this clone: Other DNA variants within this sample encode the same CDR3. This rearrangement joins TRBV19 to TRBJ1-1, with D possibly being TRBD1 (5 bases). V shed 3 bases and J shed 1 base, with 6 bases lying between them. This CDR3 is built from 13 residues. The germline V gene encodes CDR1 LNHDA and CDR2 SQIVND (reference sequence). CDR3 nucleotides: TGTGCCAGTAGTATCGGGGGGAACACTGAAGCTTTCTTT. Translation gives CASSIGGNTEAFF.

The chain uses TRBV19 and TRBJ1-6; 7 nucleotides agree with TRBD1. Per germline, CDR1 LNHDA and CDR2 SQIVND (reference sequence). The CDR3 covers 17 residues. J lost 3 bases, V lost 5 bases, and 10 bases had no gene match. CDR3 sequence reads: CASSAAGTAFYNSPLHF. The CDR3 bases are TGTGCCAGTAGTGCCGCCGGGACAGCCTTCTATAATTCACCCCTCCACTTT.

The V and J genes are TRBV29-1 and TRBJ2-1; D tentatively fits TRBD1 or TRBD2 (5 bases each). Looked up from germline, CDR1 is SQVTM and CDR2 is ANQGSEA. The V and J ends lost 6 bases and 7 bases respectively, with 19 bases between them. The CDR3 totals 14 residues. CDR3 amino acids: CSVVAGTLWNEQFF. The CDR3, as DNA: TGCAGCGTGGTAGCCGGGACCCTTTGGAATGAGCAGTTCTTC.

The chain is built from TRBV18 and TRBJ1-1; D is unclear. The CDR3 totals 12 residues. V was trimmed by 5 bases and J by 7 bases, leaving 11 bases between them. Per the germline V gene, CDR1 is KGHSH and CDR2 is LQKENI. The CDR3 region has the DNA TGTGCCAGCTCAACCTATTCCAGTGAAGCTTTCTTT. Protein sequence: CASSTYSSEAFF.

The chain uses TRBV28 and TRBJ2-3, with D possibly matching TRBD1 (5 bases). V lost 5 bases, J lost 0 bases, and 18 bases lay in between. In germline, CDR1 is MDHEN, CDR2 SYDVKM. This CDR3 has 17 amino acids. CDR3 loop: CASSPPPRGPSTDTQYF. CDR3 nucleotides: TGTGCCAGCAGTCCCCCCCCTAGGGGTCCTAGCACAGATACGCAGTATTTT.